This TCR beta chain emerged from a study of cytomegalovirus exposure and HLA in healthy donors. The CDR3 consists of 14 residues. With 1 base removed from V and 5 bases from J, the gap between germline ends came to 13 bases. Germline CDR1 is SGHRS and CDR2 is YFSETQ. Amplification used 60 Vbeta primers and 13 Jbeta primers. Method: immunoSEQ multiplex PCR; TCRdb's copy keeps in-frame clones and lacks some. The repertoire consists of about 120,000 clones, with roughly four fifths occurring once and the leading ten covering less than 4%. The sample comprised PBMCs. The sequence was obtained from a woman between 25 and 40 years old in good health and CMV-seropositive. The V gene is TRBV5-1, the J gene TRBJ2-7; possibly TRBD1 for D (6 bases). The CDR3: CASSLKQGRDEQYF. CDR3 sequence (DNA): TGCGCCAGCAGCTTGAAACAGGGTAGGGACGAGCAGTACTTC.